These T cell receptor beta chains were read from a single sample in a study of blood T cells in healthy people across ages. Using its own MiXCR run on the 5' RACE reads, TCRdb lists one record per CDR3 protein. Of approximately 780,000 distinct CDR3 sequences listed, around 25% are singletons. This sample also belongs to another study, concerning T cells of mothers and their children.

Material for sequencing was blood. Every receptor here comes from a boy younger than 18 in good health. Each CDR3 is given with its conserved first and last residue. A D gene is named only where the DNA matches it firmly. Clone size is stated in some rows and not others, as once, few, many or a class when expanded.

CASTKRGGMNTEAFF	TGTGCCAGCACCAAAAGGGGCGGTATGAACACTGAAGCTTTCTTT	.	once	TRBJ1-1	TRBV2
CASSPGTGVEQFF	TGTGCCAGCTCCCCTGGGACAGGGGTTGAGCAGTTCTTC	TRBD1	.	TRBJ2-1	TRBV18
CASRPEGATNEKLFF	TGTGCCAGCAGGCCGGAGGGGGCAACTAATGAAAAACTGTTTTTT	.	.	TRBJ1-4	TRBV6-5
CASTSGGNTEAFF	TGTGCCAGCACCTCGGGAGGGAACACTGAAGCTTTCTTT	.	.	TRBJ1-1	TRBV12-3/TRBV12-4
CSARDPDSMYGYTF	TGCAGTGCTAGAGATCCGGACAGTATGTATGGCTACACCTTC	.	few	TRBJ1-2	TRBV20-1
CASSEVHGTEQYF	TGCGCCAGCAGTGAGGTGCACGGGACCGAGCAGTACTTC	.	.	TRBJ2-7	TRBV10-1
CATSDRGRANALTF	TGTGCCACCAGTGACCGCGGGAGGGCCAACGCCCTGACTTTC	TRBD2	few	TRBJ2-6	TRBV24-1
CASSLNGGGAEETQYF	TGTGCCAGCAGCTTAAACGGCGGGGGGGCCGAGGAGACCCAGTACTTC	TRBD2	few	TRBJ2-5	TRBV7-3
CASGLGQGAFGYTF	TGTGCCAGCGGCCTGGGGCAGGGGGCGTTCGGCTACACCTTC	TRBD1	few	TRBJ1-2	TRBV3-1
CASREGTDPRGYTF	TGCGCCAGCAGAGAAGGGACCGACCCCCGGGGCTACACCTTC	.	.	TRBJ1-2	TRBV5-1
CAARGGRSDEQYF	TGTGCCGCACGGGGGGGGAGGTCCGACGAGCAGTACTTC	TRBD2	few	TRBJ2-7	TRBV10-3
CASSRRRQGQNYEQYF	TGTGCCAGCAGCCGAAGACGCCAGGGACAAAACTACGAGCAGTACTTC	.	few	TRBJ2-7	TRBV6-1
CASSPTGTSNSPLHF	TGCGCCAGCAGCCCTACAGGGACCAGTAATTCACCCCTCCACTTT	.	.	TRBJ1-6	TRBV5-1
CASTPGHVTDTQYF	TGTGCCAGCACCCCGGGACACGTCACAGATACGCAGTATTTT	.	few	TRBJ2-3	TRBV6-2/TRBV6-3
CASSPGVRGNYGYTF	TGCGCCAGCAGCCCGGGGGTCAGGGGGAACTATGGCTACACCTTC	TRBD1	.	TRBJ1-2	TRBV5-1
CASRLDYEQYF	TGTGCCAGCAGACTAGACTACGAGCAGTACTTC	.	few	TRBJ2-7	TRBV5-5
CASSQGPGGNTGELFF	TGCGCCAGCAGCCAAGGTCCGGGGGGGAACACCGGGGAGCTGTTTTTT	TRBD2	.	TRBJ2-2	TRBV4-1
CASSFDGLGGYTF	TGTGCCAGCAGCTTTGACGGACTAGGGGGCTACACCTTC	.	few	TRBJ1-2	TRBV7-3
CASSLAGTVYNSPLHF	TGCGCCAGCAGCTTGGCGGGCACAGTGTATAATTCACCCCTCCACTTT	.	few	TRBJ1-6	TRBV5-1
CASGNRAQGTQYF	TGTGCCAGCGGGAACAGGGCTCAGGGGACCCAGTACTTC	.	few	TRBJ2-5	TRBV6-5
CASSTDPSDTQYF	TGTGCCAGCAGTACGGATCCATCAGATACGCAGTATTTT	.	.	TRBJ2-3	TRBV12-3/TRBV12-4
CASNLGGTYGYTF	TGTGCCAGCAATTTGGGTGGGACCTATGGCTACACCTTC	.	few	TRBJ1-2	TRBV12-3/TRBV12-4
CASSLSSGGSYNEQFF	TGTGCCAGCAGTTTGAGTAGCGGGGGGTCCTACAATGAGCAGTTCTTC	TRBD2	many	TRBJ2-1	TRBV12-3/TRBV12-4
CASSLVGLAGGLKDTQYF	TGTGCCAGCAGCTTAGTTGGTCTAGCGGGGGGGCTTAAAGATACGCAGTATTTT	TRBD2	.	TRBJ2-3	TRBV11-2
CASSLTGTGGNEQFF	TGCGCCAGCAGCCTCACCGGGACAGGGGGCAATGAGCAGTTCTTC	TRBD1	.	TRBJ2-1	TRBV4-1
CASSPRTGRYGYTF	TGTGCCAGCAGCCCCCGGACAGGCCGATATGGCTACACCTTC	TRBD1	.	TRBJ1-2	TRBV7-2
CSASTAGGLVGDEQFF	TGCAGTGCTAGTACGGCCGGGGGGCTGGTCGGCGATGAGCAGTTCTTC	.	.	TRBJ2-1	TRBV20-1
CSALHGGSSTDTQYF	TGCAGTGCCTTGCACGGGGGCAGTAGCACAGATACGCAGTATTTT	.	.	TRBJ2-3	TRBV20-1
CSARSGGEDNEQFF	TGCAGTGCTAGGAGCGGGGGGGAGGACAATGAGCAGTTCTTC	TRBD2	.	TRBJ2-1	TRBV20-1
CASRVGGAATSGELFF	TGTGCCAGCAGGGTTGGCGGGGCCGCAACATCCGGGGAGCTGTTTTTT	.	many	TRBJ2-2	TRBV7-9
CASSLASTGEFGYTF	TGTGCCAGCAGCTTAGCCTCGACAGGGGAGTTTGGCTACACCTTC	TRBD1	once	TRBJ1-2	TRBV7-9
CAISESTGFGGMYF	TGTGCCATCAGTGAGTCGACGGGGTTTGGTGGTATGTACTTC	.	.	TRBJ2-7	TRBV10-3
CASSKTAYYGYTF	TGTGCCAGCAGTAAGACAGCTTACTATGGCTACACCTTC	.	.	TRBJ1-2	TRBV12-3/TRBV12-4
CASSYVQTGNEQFF	TGTGCCAGCAGTTACGTACAGACCGGCAATGAGCAGTTCTTC	.	.	TRBJ2-1	TRBV6-6
CAISRSGYYEQYF	TGTGCCATCAGTCGGTCAGGATACTACGAGCAGTACTTC	.	.	TRBJ2-7	TRBV10-3
CASSSQTGTYNEQFF	TGTGCCAGCAGCTCACAGACAGGCACCTACAATGAGCAGTTCTTC	.	.	TRBJ2-1	TRBV7-2